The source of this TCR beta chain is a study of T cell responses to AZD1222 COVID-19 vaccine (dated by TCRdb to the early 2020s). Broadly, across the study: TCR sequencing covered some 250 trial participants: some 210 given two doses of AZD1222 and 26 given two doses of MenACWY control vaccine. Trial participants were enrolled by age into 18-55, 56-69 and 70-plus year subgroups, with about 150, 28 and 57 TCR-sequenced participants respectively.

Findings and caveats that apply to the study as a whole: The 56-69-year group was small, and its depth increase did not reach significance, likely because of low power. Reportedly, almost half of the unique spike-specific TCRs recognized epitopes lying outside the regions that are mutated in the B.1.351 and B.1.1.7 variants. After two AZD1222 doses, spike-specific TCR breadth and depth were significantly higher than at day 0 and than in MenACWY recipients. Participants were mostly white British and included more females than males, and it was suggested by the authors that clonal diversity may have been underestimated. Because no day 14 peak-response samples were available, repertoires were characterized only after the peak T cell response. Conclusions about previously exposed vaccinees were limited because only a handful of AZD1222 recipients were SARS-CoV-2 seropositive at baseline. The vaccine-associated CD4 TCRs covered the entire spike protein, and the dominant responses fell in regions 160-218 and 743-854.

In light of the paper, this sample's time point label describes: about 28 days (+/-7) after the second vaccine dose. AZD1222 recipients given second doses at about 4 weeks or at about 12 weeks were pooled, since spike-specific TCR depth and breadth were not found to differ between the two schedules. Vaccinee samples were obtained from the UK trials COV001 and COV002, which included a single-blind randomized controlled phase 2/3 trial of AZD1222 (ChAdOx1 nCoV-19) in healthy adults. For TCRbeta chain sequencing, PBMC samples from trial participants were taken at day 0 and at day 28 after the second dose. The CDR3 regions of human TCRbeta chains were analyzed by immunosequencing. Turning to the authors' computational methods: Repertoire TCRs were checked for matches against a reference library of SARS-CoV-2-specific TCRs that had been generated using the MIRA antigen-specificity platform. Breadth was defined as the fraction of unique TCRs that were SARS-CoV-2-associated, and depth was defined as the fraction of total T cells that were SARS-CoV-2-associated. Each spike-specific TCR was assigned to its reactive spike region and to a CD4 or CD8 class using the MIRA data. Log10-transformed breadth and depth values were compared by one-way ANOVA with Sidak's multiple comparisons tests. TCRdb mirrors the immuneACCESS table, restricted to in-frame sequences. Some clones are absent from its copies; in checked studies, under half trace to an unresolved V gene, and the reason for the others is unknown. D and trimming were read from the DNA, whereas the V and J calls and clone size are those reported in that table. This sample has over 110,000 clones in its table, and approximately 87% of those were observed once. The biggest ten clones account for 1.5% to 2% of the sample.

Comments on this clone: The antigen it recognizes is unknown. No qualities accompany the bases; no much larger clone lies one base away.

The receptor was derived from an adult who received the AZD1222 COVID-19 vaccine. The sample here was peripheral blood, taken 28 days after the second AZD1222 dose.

This receptor carries the CDR3 CASRPSEGGGYTF. Read as DNA, the sequence is TGTGCCAGCAGACCCTCGGAGGGTGGAGGCTACACCTTC. In this chain, TRBV6-6 is recombined with TRBJ1-2; the D gene lacks a confident call. V lost 6 bases and J lost 8 bases; the stretch between them is 16 bases long. Spanning cysteine to phenylalanine, the CDR3 consists of 13 amino acids. The only DNA kept is the CDR3, 39 bases in frame from the first base. The germline V gene encodes CDR1 MNHNY and CDR2 SVGAGI (reference sequence).